This paragraph covers one T cell receptor beta chain sequence. Its antigen remains unidentified. With 4 bases removed from V and 5 bases from J, the gap between germline ends came to 21 bases. Germline V gives CDR1 SGHRS, CDR2 YFSETQ. The CDR3 covers 16 residues. The sample comes from a study of T cells in localized non-small cell lung cancer. Study-level results: Longer survival (overall) was linked to higher T cell density in blood. The study detected a median approximately 54 of the top 100 tumor clones in adjacent lung. Tumor trailed uninvolved adjacent lung in T cell clonality, which peaked there.

This table comes from immunoSEQ multiplex PCR, and its TCRdb copy is limited to in-frame clones, with some not included. The sample has tens of thousands of clones, around 83% seen once. Material: peripheral blood, obtained before any cancer treatment. This chain connects TRBV5-1 to TRBJ1-1, with D perhaps TRBD1 (6 bases). This TCR was recovered from a woman between 18 and 49 years old with stage III lung adenocarcinoma. CDR3 nucleotide sequence: TGCGCCAGCAGCAGTACCGGGACAACCTACAGAACTGAAGCTTTCTTT. As protein: CASSSTGTTYRTEAFF.